These 5 T cell receptor beta chains were sequenced from one sample in a study of identical twins. From the 5' RACE reads, TCRdb called clonotypes with MiXCR, one entry per CDR3 protein. The sample shows 400,000 or so distinct CDR3 sequences, 9% to 10% of them seen only once. Sequencing was done on a sample of naive T cells sorted from blood. These receptors were collected from a woman between 45 and 65 years old in good health.

This sequence joins TRBV5-1 and TRBJ2-2; D is undetermined. V dropped 4 bases and J dropped 8 bases, with 9 bases sitting between them. The CDR3 sequence is 12 residues long. Germline lookup yields CDR1 SGHRS and CDR2 YFSETQ. CDR3 in amino acids: CASSAYRGELFF. CDR3 coding DNA: TGCGCCAGCAGCGCGTACAGAGGGGAGCTGTTTTTT.

This clonotype was found a few times. The chain couples TRBV5-1 to TRBJ2-7, with a weak D call TRBD1 (5 bases). Germline CDR1 SGHRS, CDR2 YFSETQ. V dropped 4 bases and J dropped 2 bases, with 16 bases sitting between them. The CDR3 is 15 residues long. The CDR3 sequence is CASSPGGAWPYEQYF. CDR3 bases: TGCGCCAGCAGCCCGGGTGGGGCATGGCCCTACGAGCAGTACTTC.

This clonotype appeared a few times. The chain couples TRBV6-5 to TRBJ2-3; D unclear. V dropped 6 bases and J dropped 2 bases, with 9 bases sitting between them. Germline values: CDR1 MNHEY, CDR2 SVGAGI. The CDR3 has 13 residues. This CDR3 is CASRWTVTDTQYF. The CDR3 coding sequence is TGTGCCAGCAGGTGGACGGTCACAGATACGCAGTATTTT.

This clonotype came up a few times. The gene calls are TRBV24-1 and TRBJ1-1, with a tentative D call TRBD1 (5 bases). The CDR3 has 15 amino acids. Trimming removed 4 bases at V and 1 base at J, with 12 bases between. The germline CDR1 and CDR2 sequences are KGHDR and SFDVKD. CDR3 bases: TGTGCCACCAGTGACCTGGGACGAACGAACACTGAAGCTTTCTTT. Protein product: CATSDLGRTNTEAFF.

This sequence joins TRBV11-2 and TRBJ2-1; 7 bases are shared with TRBD2. This CDR3 is 19 amino acids long. Looked up from germline, CDR1 is SGHAT and CDR2 is FQNNGV. Trimming at V came to 3 bases and at J to 0 bases, leaving 14 bases not matched to a gene. The CDR3 DNA sequence: TGTGCCAGCAGCTTTTCAAGGCGGGAGAGAGTCTTCTCCTACAATGAGCAGTTCTTC. Translation gives CASSFSRRERVFSYNEQFF. The full variable domain, its missing parts supplied by reference TRBV11-2 and TRBJ2-1, is EAGVAQSPRYKIIEKRQSVAFWCNPISGHATLYWYQQILGQGPKLLIQFQNNGVVDDSQLPKDRFSAERLKGVDSTLKIQPAKLEDSAVYLCASSFSRRERVFSYNEQFFGPGTRLTVL.